This T cell receptor (beta chain) comes out of a study of PD-1 blockade in classical Hodgkin lymphoma. Study results and caveats: Baseline diversity in complete responders resembled that of newly diagnosed patients. Lower baseline TCR diversity was reported for newly diagnosed patients than for healthy donors.

The germline CDR1 and CDR2 sequences are LNHDA and SQIVND (reference sequence). The CDR3 sequence is 16 residues long. V lost 6 bases, J lost 0 bases, and 16 bases lay in between. Clones were sequenced by immunoSEQ multiplex PCR, and TCRdb holds only the in-frame ones, with some missing. This table has about 36,000 clones, approximately 70% appearing once. After autologous stem cell transplantation all patients relapsed, and prior brentuximab vedotin exposure differed between cohorts. Best response was recorded as complete response, partial response or progressive disease. Worth noting for this clone: Its cognate antigen is unknown.

The chain uses TRBV19 and TRBJ2-3; no clear D. The TCR comes from a human donor with classical Hodgkin lymphoma. Sequencing was performed on peripheral blood mononuclear cells (PBMCs), taken before the second cycle of nivolumab. The chain's CDR3 is CASSPPWAVSTDTQYF. The DNA for the CDR3 is TGTGCCAGTAGCCCTCCGTGGGCTGTCAGCACAGATACGCAGTATTTT. The complete variable domain, with remaining parts taken from reference TRBV19 and TRBJ2-3, reads DGGITQSPKYLFRKEGQNVTLSCEQNLNHDAMYWYRQDPGQGLRLIYYSQIVNDFQKGDIAEGYSVSREKKESFPLTVTSAQKNPTAFYLCASSPPWAVSTDTQYFGPGTRLTVL.